A selection of T cell receptor beta chains follows, all from one sample in a study of tumor-infiltrating lymphocytes in localized non-small cell lung cancer. Libraries were prepared by immunoSEQ multiplex PCR; TCRdb keeps only in-frame clonotypes and omits some of them. The sample lists around 3,200 clones; approximately 50% were seen once. The sample taken for sequencing was uninvolved lung tissue not adjacent to the tumor. These TCRs come from a human donor with non-small cell lung cancer. CDR3s include the opening cysteine and the closing phenylalanine or tryptophan.

j_call cdr3_length v_call cdr3_aa
TRBJ2-7 16 TRBV11-2 CASSLGARGGSYEQYF
TRBJ2-1 15 TRBV6-1 CASSEREMTYNEQFF
TRBJ2-2 15 TRBV2 CASTQGQGSTGELFF
TRBJ2-7 14 TRBV9 CASSVASSIYEQYF
TRBJ2-3 15 TRBV6-5 CASSLQGQSTDTQYF
TRBJ2-5 12 TRBV19 CASSIGFETQYF
TRBJ2-1 11 TRBV20-1 CSASQQAEQFF
TRBJ1-1 13 TRBV11-1 CASSSDRVGEAFF
TRBJ2-7 15 TRBV27 CASSLYGTPNYEQYF
TRBJ1-2 15 TRBV25-1 CASSESTSWGYAYTF
TRBJ1-2 15 TRBV7-3 CASSASGTGLYGYTF
TRBJ2-7 13 TRBV29-1 CSVYRDASYEQYF
TRBJ1-1 14 TRBV28 CASIRGGAATEAFF
TRBJ2-1 16 TRBV19 CASSRARQAGGNEQFF
TRBJ1-5 15 TRBV5-4 CASSETPGGNQPQHF
TRBJ2-7 15 TRBV5-1 CASRVSGGEFYEQYF
TRBJ1-3 16 TRBV6-5 CASSYARPSSGNTIYF
TRBJ1-1 14 TRBV6-1 CASSGSGGNTEAFF
TRBJ2-1 10 TRBV20-1 CSAPINEQFF
TRBJ1-5 12 TRBV30 CAWSKTGGPQHF
TRBJ1-1 11 TRBV29-1 CSGARTHEAFF
TRBJ1-1 15 TRBV30 CAWSVRGVGSTEAFF
TRBJ2-1 13 TRBV9 CASNGGGYNEQFF
TRBJ2-7 13 TRBV6-1 CASSKGGVYEQYF
TRBJ2-7 14 TRBV7-2 CASSLVGPHYEQYF
TRBJ1-2 13 TRBV5-1 CASSLAGDSYYTF
TRBJ2-2 15 TRBV9 CASSVHRGFPGELFF
TRBJ1-2 13 TRBV7-8 CASSFQGNYGYTF
TRBJ1-4 17 TRBV5-1 CASSLSGLRATNEKLFF
TRBJ1-1 13 TRBV29-1 CSVDQGRGTEAFF
TRBJ2-7 11 TRBV20-1 CSARQGPEQYF
TRBJ2-7 11 TRBV20-1 CSARREQGWFF
TRBJ1-5 14 TRBV30 CAWSVGGLAQPQHF
TRBJ2-7 15 TRBV5-1 CASSLGLDGTYEQYF
TRBJ1-2 14 TRBV5-1 CASSQMTGDRGYTF
TRBJ1-2 15 TRBV19 CASSFPGQGAYGYTF
TRBJ2-3 18 TRBV7-6 CASSLEVGAGPSTDTQYF
TRBJ2-1 15 TRBV4-1 CASSQDWSSYNEQFF
TRBJ2-1 14 TRBV14 CASSQDSLAHEQFF
TRBJ2-7 15 TRBV7-2 CASSLSLAAYDEQYF
TRBJ2-1 14 TRBV6-1 CASSEIRQAEGQFF